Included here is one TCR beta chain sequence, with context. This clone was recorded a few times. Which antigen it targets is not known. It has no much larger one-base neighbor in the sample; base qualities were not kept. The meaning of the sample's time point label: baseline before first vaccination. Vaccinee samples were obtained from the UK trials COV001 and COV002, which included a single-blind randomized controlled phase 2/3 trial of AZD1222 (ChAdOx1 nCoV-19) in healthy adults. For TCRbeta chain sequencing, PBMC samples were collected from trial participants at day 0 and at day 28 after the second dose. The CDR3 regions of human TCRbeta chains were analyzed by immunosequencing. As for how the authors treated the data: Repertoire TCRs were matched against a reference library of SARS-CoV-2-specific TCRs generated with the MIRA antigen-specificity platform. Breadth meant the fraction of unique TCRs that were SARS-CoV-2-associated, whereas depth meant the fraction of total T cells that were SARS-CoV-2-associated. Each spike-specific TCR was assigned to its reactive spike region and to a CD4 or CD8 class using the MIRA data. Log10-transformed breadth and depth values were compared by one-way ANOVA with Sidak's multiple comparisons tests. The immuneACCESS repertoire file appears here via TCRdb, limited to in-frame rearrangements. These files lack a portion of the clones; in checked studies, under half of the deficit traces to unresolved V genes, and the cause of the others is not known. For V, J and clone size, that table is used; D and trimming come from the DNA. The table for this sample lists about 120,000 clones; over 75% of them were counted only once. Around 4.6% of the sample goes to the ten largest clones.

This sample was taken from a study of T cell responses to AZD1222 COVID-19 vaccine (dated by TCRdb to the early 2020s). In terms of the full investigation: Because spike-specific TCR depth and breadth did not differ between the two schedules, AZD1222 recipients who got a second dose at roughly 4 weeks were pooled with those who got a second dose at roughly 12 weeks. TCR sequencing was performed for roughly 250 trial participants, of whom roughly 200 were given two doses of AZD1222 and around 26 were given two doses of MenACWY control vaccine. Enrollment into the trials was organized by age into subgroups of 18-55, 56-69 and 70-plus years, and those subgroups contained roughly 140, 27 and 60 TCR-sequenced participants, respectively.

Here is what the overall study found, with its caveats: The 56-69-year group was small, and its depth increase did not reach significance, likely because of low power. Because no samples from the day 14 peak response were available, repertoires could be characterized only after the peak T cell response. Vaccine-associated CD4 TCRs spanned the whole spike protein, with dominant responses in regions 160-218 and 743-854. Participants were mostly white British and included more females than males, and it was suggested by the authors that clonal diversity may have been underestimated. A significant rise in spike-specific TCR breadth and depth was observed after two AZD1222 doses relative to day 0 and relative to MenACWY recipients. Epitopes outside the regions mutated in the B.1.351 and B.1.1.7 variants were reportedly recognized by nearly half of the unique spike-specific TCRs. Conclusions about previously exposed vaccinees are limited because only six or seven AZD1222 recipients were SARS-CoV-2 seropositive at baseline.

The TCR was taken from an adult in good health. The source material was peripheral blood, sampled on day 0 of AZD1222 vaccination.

The DNA sequence reads TGCGCCAGCAGCTCGGGGACAGGGGGGACCACTGAAGCTTTCTTT. It is translated as CASSSGTGGTTEAFF. The chain links TRBV5-1 with TRBJ1-1; the central 11 bases match TRBD1. Including cysteine and phenylalanine, the CDR3 has 15 amino acids. Here the CDR3 DNA is all that survives: 45 bases in frame from base 1. In the germline V gene, CDR1 corresponds to SGHRS and CDR2 to YFSETQ. V trim: 3 bases; J trim: 4 bases; unmatched bases: 5.